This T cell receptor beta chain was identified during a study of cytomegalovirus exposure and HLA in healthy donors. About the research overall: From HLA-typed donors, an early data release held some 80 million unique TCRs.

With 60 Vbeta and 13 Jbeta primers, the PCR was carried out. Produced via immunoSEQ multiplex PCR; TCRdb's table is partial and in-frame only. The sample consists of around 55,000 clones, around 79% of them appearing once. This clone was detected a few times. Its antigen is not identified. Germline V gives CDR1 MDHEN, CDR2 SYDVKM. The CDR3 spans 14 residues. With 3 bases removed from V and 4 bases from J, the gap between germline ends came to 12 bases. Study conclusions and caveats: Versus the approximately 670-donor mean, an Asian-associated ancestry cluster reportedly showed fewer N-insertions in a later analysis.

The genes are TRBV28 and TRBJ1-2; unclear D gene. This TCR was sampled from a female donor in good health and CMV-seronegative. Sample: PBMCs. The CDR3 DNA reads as TGTGCCAGCAGTTTTGGTGCGGGGAGCTATGGCTACACCTTC. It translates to CASSFGAGSYGYTF.